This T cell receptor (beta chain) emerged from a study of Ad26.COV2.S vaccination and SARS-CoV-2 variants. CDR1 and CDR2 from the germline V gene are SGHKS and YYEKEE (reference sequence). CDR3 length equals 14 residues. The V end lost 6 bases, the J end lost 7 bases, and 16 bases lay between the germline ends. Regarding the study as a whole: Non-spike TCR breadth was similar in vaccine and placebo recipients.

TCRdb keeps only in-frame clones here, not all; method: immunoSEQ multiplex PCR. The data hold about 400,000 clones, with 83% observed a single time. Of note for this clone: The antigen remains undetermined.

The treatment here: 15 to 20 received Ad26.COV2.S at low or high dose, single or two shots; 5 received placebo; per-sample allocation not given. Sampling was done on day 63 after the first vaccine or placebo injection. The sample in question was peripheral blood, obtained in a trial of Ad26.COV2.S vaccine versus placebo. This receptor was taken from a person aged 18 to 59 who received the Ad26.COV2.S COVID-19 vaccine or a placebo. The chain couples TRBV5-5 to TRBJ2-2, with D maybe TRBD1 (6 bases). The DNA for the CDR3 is TGTGCCAGCAAACGTAACAGGGTTGACGGGGAGCTGTTTTTT. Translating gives CASKRNRVDGELFF.